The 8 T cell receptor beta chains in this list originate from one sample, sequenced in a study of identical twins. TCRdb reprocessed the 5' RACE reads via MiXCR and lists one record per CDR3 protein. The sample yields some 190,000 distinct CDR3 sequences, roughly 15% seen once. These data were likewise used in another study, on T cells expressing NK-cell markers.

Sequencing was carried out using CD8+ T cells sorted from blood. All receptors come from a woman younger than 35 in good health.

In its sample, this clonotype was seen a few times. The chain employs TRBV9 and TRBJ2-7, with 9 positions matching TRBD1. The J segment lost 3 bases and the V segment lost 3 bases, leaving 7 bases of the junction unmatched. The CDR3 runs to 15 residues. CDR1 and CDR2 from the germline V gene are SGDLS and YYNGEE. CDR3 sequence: CASSAGPGQGYEQYF. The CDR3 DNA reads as TGTGCCAGCAGCGCAGGCCCGGGACAGGGCTACGAGCAGTACTTC.

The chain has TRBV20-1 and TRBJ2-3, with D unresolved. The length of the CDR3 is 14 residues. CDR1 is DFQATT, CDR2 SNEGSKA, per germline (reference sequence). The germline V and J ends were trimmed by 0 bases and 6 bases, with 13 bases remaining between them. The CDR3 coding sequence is TGCAGTGCTAGAGATAGCCAGATTCCCGATACGCAGTATTTT. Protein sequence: CSARDSQIPDTQYF.

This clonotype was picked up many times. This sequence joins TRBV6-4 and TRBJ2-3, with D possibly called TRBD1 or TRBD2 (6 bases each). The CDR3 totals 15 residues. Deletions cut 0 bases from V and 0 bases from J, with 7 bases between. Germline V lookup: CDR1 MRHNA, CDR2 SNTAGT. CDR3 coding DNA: TGTGCCAGCAGTGACTCGGGGGGCAGCACAGATACGCAGTATTTT. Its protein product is CASSDSGGSTDTQYF.

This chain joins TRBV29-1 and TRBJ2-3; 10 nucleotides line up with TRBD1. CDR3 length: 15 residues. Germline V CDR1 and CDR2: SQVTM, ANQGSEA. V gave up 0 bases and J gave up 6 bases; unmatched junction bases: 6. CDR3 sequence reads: CSVEDRDRGGDTQYF. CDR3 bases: TGCAGCGTTGAAGATCGGGACAGGGGTGGTGATACGCAGTATTTT.

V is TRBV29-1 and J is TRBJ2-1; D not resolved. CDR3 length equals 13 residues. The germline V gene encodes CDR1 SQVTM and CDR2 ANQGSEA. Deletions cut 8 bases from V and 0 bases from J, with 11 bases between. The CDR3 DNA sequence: TGCAGCTGGGTCACGAGCTCCTACAATGAGCAGTTCTTC. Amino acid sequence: CSWVTSSYNEQFF.

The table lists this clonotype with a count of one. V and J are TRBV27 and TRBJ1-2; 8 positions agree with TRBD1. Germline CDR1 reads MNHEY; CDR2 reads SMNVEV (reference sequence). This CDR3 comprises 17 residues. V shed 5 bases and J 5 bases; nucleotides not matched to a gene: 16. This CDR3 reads CASSPGQGNVRRYGYTF. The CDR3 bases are TGTGCCAGCAGTCCAGGACAGGGTAACGTTAGGAGATATGGCTACACCTTC.

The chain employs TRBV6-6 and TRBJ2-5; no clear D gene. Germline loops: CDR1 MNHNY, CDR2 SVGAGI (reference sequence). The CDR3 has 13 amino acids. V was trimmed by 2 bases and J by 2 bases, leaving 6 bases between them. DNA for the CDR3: TGTGCCAGCAGTTACCCTGAGCAAGAGACCCAGTACTTC. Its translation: CASSYPEQETQYF.

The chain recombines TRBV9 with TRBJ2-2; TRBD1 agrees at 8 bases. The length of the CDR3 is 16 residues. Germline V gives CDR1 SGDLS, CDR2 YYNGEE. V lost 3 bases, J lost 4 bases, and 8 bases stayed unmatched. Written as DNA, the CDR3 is TGTGCCAGCAGCGCCCCCGGGACAGGACCCACCGGGGAGCTGTTTTTT. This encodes CASSAPGTGPTGELFF.